Below, 21 T cell receptor beta chains from the same sample are listed, as sequenced in a study of control samples from healthy donors and cancer patients. Clones were sequenced by immunoSEQ multiplex PCR, and TCRdb holds only the in-frame ones, with some missing. The sample records about 81,000 clones, 90% to 95% being singletons. The sample taken for sequencing was blood. These receptors originate from a woman aged 18 to 35 in good health.

V and J are TRBV27 and TRBJ2-7, with a weak D call TRBD1 (5 bases). The CDR3 spans 15 residues. V shed 5 bases and J shed 1 base, with 15 bases lying between them. The germline gives CDR1 MNHEY, CDR2 SMNVEV (reference sequence). The CDR3 DNA is TGTGCCAGCAGTAGGGCCACAGGAAGATCCTACGAGCAGTACTTC. It is translated as CASSRATGRSYEQYF.

The rearrangement joins TRBV7-2 to TRBJ2-5; D is ambiguous. V lost 3 bases, J lost 1 base, and 12 bases lay in between. The CDR3 sequence is 15 residues long. The germline V gene encodes CDR1 SGHTA and CDR2 FQGNSA. This CDR3 is CASSFRLESQETQYF. The DNA for the CDR3 is TGTGCCAGCAGCTTTCGGTTGGAAAGCCAAGAGACCCAGTACTTC.

This sequence joins TRBV28 and TRBJ1-1, with unresolved D. CDR3 size: 14 residues. Germline V gene sequence: CDR1 MDHEN, CDR2 SYDVKM. V was shortened by 3 bases and J by 10 bases, with 18 bases between the two germline ends. Here the CDR3 reads CASSLPSSLTIAFF. The CDR3 nucleotides read TGTGCCAGCAGTTTGCCCTCATCGCTCACCATAGCTTTCTTT.

The count of this clone is one. V and J are TRBV28 and TRBJ1-2; D not certain. The CDR3 covers 13 residues. Germline CDR1 and CDR2: MDHEN and SYDVKM. With 2 bases removed from V and 4 bases from J, the gap between germline ends came to 8 bases. CDR3 sequence reads: CASSLAAVYGYTF. The CDR3 DNA sequence: TGTGCCAGCAGTTTAGCCGCCGTCTATGGCTACACCTTC.

DNA of the CDR3: TGTGCCAGCAGCTGGACCTGGGGCAGCAATGAGCAGTTCTTC. It yields the protein CASSWTWGSNEQFF. The rearrangement uses TRBV5-5 and TRBJ2-1, with TRBD1 as a possible D gene (5 bases). CDR1 is SGHKS, CDR2 YYEKEE, per germline (reference sequence). Trimming removed 3 bases from V and 6 bases from J, with 13 bases in between. CDR3 length: 14 amino acids.

The genes are TRBV27 and TRBJ2-7; D is tentatively TRBD1 or TRBD2 (5 bases each). The length of the CDR3 is 15 residues. The V gene lost 0 bases and the J gene lost 4 bases, with 13 bases spanning the gap. Germline V gene data show CDR1 as MNHEY and CDR2 as SMNVEV (reference sequence). This chain's CDR3 is CASSLSPGSGYEQYF. CDR3 DNA sequence: TGTGCCAGCAGTTTATCCCCGGGATCAGGGTACGAGCAGTACTTC.

A few counts support this clone. The V gene is TRBV7-8, the J gene TRBJ2-7; D gene unclear. CDR1 and CDR2 (germline): SGHVS, FQNEAQ. The CDR3 is 16 residues long. V lost 4 bases and J 4 bases, leaving 20 bases between the germline ends. CDR3 sequence: CASSWNRQGLAYEQYF. The CDR3 DNA follows: TGTGCCAGCAGCTGGAACCGACAAGGATTGGCTTACGAGCAGTACTTC. Based on the CDR3 plus reference TRBV7-8 and TRBJ2-7, the full variable domain is GAGVSQSPRYKVAKRGQDVALRCDPISGHVSLFWYQQALGQGPEFLTYFQNEAQLDKSGLPSDRFFAERPEGSVSTLKIQRTQQEDSAVYLCASSWNRQGLAYEQYFGPGTRLTVT.

This rearrangement joins TRBV19 to TRBJ2-1; no clear D. Germline CDR1 LNHDA, CDR2 SQIVND (reference sequence). V was clipped by 1 base and J by 7 bases, with 8 bases between them. CDR3 length: 13 residues. The CDR3 DNA sequence: TGTGCCAGTAGTATAGGTCGGGTAAATGAGCAGTTCTTC. It encodes CASSIGRVNEQFF.

The chain carries TRBV2 and TRBJ1-2; TRBD1 matches at 8 bases. Trimming removed 5 bases from V and 5 bases from J; junction bases left unmatched: 4. The CDR3 extends over 13 amino acids. Germline V gene lookup returns CDR1 SNHLY and CDR2 FYNNEI. CDR3 sequence reads: CASSPDRGYGYTF. The CDR3, as DNA: TGTGCCAGCAGTCCCGACAGGGGTTATGGCTACACCTTC.

This chain joins TRBV7-8 and TRBJ2-1; D perhaps matches TRBD1 (6 bases). Per the germline V gene, CDR1 is SGHVS and CDR2 is FQNEAQ. Trimming took off 1 base at V and 3 bases at J, with 13 bases between the two ends. CDR3 length: 16 amino acids. CDR3 loop: CASSLVRRGYYNEQFF. The CDR3 bases are TGTGCCAGCAGCTTAGTCCGTAGGGGGTACTACAATGAGCAGTTCTTC.

The chain has TRBV5-1 and TRBJ1-3; unclear D gene. V was trimmed by 7 bases and J by 0 bases, leaving 11 bases between them. Germline CDR1 and CDR2: SGHRS and YFSETQ. This CDR3 region has 14 residues. The CDR3 here is CASSGGSSGNTIYF. The CDR3 region has the DNA TGCGCCAGCTCGGGCGGTAGCTCTGGAAACACCATATATTTT.

The CDR3 spells CAISEPPMPPSAAFF. CDR3 DNA: TGTGCCATCAGTGAGCCACCCATGCCTCCCTCCGCCGCTTTCTTT. The chain couples TRBV10-3 to TRBJ1-1; D is uncertain. V gave up 2 bases and J gave up 11 bases, with 21 bases separating them. Per the germline V gene, CDR1 is ENHRY and CDR2 is SYGVKD. There are 15 residues in the CDR3.

CDR3 nucleotide sequence: TGCGCCAGCAGCCTGGGGTCCACTTACTATGGCTACACCTTC. Its translation: CASSLGSTYYGYTF. This chain connects TRBV5-1 to TRBJ1-2; D is unresolved. Germline CDR1 reads SGHRS; CDR2 reads YFSETQ. The CDR3 extends over 14 amino acids. Trimming removed 4 bases at V and 3 bases at J, with 13 bases between.

The rearrangement joins TRBV19 to TRBJ2-1; D remains ambiguous. The germline V and J ends were trimmed by 7 bases and 0 bases, with 13 bases remaining between them. This CDR3 has 15 residues. Germline V lookup: CDR1 LNHDA, CDR2 SQIVND (reference sequence). The DNA for the CDR3 is TGTGCCAGTAAAAAAAACAGTGTCTCCTACAATGAGCAGTTCTTC. As protein: CASKKNSVSYNEQFF. Using reference TRBV19 and TRBJ2-1 for the parts outside the CDR3, the full variable domain is DGGITQSPKYLFRKEGQNVTLSCEQNLNHDAMYWYRQDPGQGLRLIYYSQIVNDFQKGDIAEGYSVSREKKESFPLTVTSAQKNPTAFYLCASKKNSVSYNEQFFGPGTRLTVL.

The chain combines TRBV10-2 with TRBJ2-7; 9 bases match TRBD2. The trim removed 0 bases at V and 6 bases at J, leaving 3 bases unmatched. This CDR3 is built from 14 residues. Germline V gene sequence: CDR1 WSHSY, CDR2 SAAADI. The CDR3 region is CASSESSGSAEQYF. The CDR3 nucleotides are TGCGCCAGCAGTGAGTCTAGCGGGAGTGCCGAGCAGTACTTC.

The chain combines TRBV12-3 or TRBV12-4 with TRBJ1-3, with 10 bases fitting TRBD1. After removal of 5 bases from V and 9 bases from J, the junction contained 4 bases not matched to a gene. There are 13 residues in the CDR3. This chain's CDR3 is CASSLGQGTTIYF. In nucleotides, the CDR3 is TGTGCCAGCAGTCTGGGACAGGGGACCACCATATATTTT.

The chain joins TRBV9 to TRBJ1-1, with D possibly TRBD1 on 5 matching bases. The CDR3 contains 14 residues. Germline V gives CDR1 SGDLS, CDR2 YYNGEE. With 6 bases removed from V and 4 bases from J, the gap between germline ends came to 16 bases. The CDR3 DNA follows: TGTGCCAGCACCCGTGGCCCGGGGGGCACTGAAGCTTTCTTT. Translation gives CASTRGPGGTEAFF.

The chain has TRBV29-1 and TRBJ2-7; no definite D call. V was trimmed by 1 base and J by 0 bases, leaving 4 bases between them. This CDR3 comprises 12 residues. The V gene's germline CDR1 is SQVTM and CDR2 ANQGSEA. CDR3 nucleotides: TGCAGCGTTGAAGTCAGCTCCTACGAGCAGTACTTC. The encoded protein is CSVEVSSYEQYF.

The genes are TRBV4-2 and TRBJ1-1; D gene uncertain. CDR1 and CDR2 (germline): LGHNA, YNFKEQ. The length of the CDR3 is 15 residues. The germline V and J ends were trimmed by 0 bases and 4 bases, with 12 bases remaining between them. The CDR3 loop is CASSQEVWGPTEAFF. CDR3 coding DNA: TGTGCCAGCAGCCAAGAGGTATGGGGTCCCACTGAAGCTTTCTTT.

This sequence joins TRBV7-2 and TRBJ1-1; TRBD1 is a possible D gene (5 bases). Germline V gene data show CDR1 as SGHTA and CDR2 as FQGNSA. The CDR3 spans 16 residues. Trimming removed 5 bases at V and 7 bases at J, with 23 bases between. CDR3 region: CASSPHPAGGTYEAFF. DNA of the CDR3: TGTGCCAGCAGCCCGCACCCTGCTGGGGGGACTTATGAAGCTTTCTTT. Full variable domain (outside the CDR3, taken from reference TRBV7-2 and TRBJ1-1): GAGVSQSPSNKVTEKGKDVELRCDPISGHTALYWYRQSLGQGLEFLIYFQGNSAPDKSGLPSDRFSAERTGGSVSTLTIQRTQQEDSAVYLCASSPHPAGGTYEAFFGQGTRLTVV.

CDR3 in amino acids: CSLLGFNEQFF. The CDR3 region has the DNA TGCAGCTTGCTGGGGTTTAATGAGCAGTTCTTC. V usage is TRBV29-1 and J usage is TRBJ2-1; D unresolved. Germline CDR1 and CDR2: SQVTM and ANQGSEA. Trimming shortened V by 8 bases and J by 7 bases, and 12 bases separated the two germline ends. The length of the CDR3 is 11 residues.